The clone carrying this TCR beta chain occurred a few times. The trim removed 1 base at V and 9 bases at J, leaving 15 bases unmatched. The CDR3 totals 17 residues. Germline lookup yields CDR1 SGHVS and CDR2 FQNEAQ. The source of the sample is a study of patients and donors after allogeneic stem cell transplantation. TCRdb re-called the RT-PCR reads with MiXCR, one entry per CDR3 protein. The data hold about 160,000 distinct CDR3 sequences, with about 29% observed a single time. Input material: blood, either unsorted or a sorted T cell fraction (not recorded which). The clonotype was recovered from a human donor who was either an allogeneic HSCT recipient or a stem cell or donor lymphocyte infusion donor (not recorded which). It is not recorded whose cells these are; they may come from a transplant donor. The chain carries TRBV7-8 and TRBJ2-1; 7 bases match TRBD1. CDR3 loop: CASSLGGQTGTVGEQFF. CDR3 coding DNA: TGTGCCAGCAGCTTAGGGGGTCAGACAGGGACGGTAGGTGAGCAGTTCTTC.